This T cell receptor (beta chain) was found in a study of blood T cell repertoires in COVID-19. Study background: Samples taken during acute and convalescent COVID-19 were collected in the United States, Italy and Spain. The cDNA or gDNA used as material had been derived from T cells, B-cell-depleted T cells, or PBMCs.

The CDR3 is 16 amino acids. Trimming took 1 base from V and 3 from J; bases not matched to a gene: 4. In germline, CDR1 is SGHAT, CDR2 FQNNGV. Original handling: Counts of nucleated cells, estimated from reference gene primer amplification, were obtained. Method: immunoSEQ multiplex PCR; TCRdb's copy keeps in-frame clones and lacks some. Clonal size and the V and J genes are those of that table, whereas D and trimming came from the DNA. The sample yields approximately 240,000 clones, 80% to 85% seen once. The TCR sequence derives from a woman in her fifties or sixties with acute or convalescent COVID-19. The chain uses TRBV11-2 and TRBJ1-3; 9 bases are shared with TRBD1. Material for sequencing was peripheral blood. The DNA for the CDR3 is TGTGCCAGCAGCTTAGTGACAGGGGGAGTTGGAAACACCATATATTTT. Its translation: CASSLVTGGVGNTIYF.